The 6 T cell receptor beta chains below come from one sample, sequenced in a study of T cells in Graves' hyperthyroidism and ophthalmopathy. The source material, RNA transcripts, was used to amplify TCR beta CDR3 regions. When the TCR CDR3 underwent first-round RT-PCR, the HTBI primer set was used. MiXCR, run by TCRdb on the multiplex PCR reads, gives a single entry per CDR3 protein. The sample includes about 420,000 distinct CDR3 sequences, 15% to 18% of them seen just once. Material for sequencing was blood. The receptors derive from a woman under 30 with Graves' hyperthyroidism.

The V gene is TRBV7-2, the J gene TRBJ2-1, with D maybe TRBD2 (7 bases). The germline V and J ends were trimmed by 2 bases and 7 bases, with 18 bases remaining between them. The CDR3 sequence is 16 residues long. Germline V gene data show CDR1 as SGHTA and CDR2 as FQGNSA. CDR3 bases: TGTGCCAGCAGCTTACGCTCTGGGGGGGCCCAAAATGAGCAGTTCTTC. This codes for CASSLRSGGAQNEQFF.

This clonotype was counted at least ten times. This chain joins TRBV6-1 and TRBJ2-2, with 11 bases fitting TRBD2. J lost 6 bases, V lost 6 bases, and 12 bases had no gene match. This CDR3 spans 17 amino acids. Per the germline V gene, CDR1 is MNHNS and CDR2 is SASEGT. For the CDR3, the DNA is TGTGCCAGCAGCCCGAGGCTAGGGACTAGCGGTCCCGGGGAGCTGTTTTTT. As protein: CASSPRLGTSGPGELFF.

This clonotype was seen repeatedly, ten times or more. The chain is built from TRBV6-1 and TRBJ2-7; 7 nucleotides agree with TRBD1. The CDR3 length is 13 residues. J lost 7 bases, V lost 6 bases, and 9 bases had no gene match. CDR1 is MNHNS and CDR2 is SASEGT in the germline V gene. The CDR3 DNA sequence: TGTGCCAGCAGGACCGGGACCAGGGGGGAGCAGTACTTC. Protein: CASRTGTRGEQYF.

This clonotype was seen repeatedly, ten times or more. The rearrangement joins TRBV11-2 to TRBJ2-1, with D unresolved. The length of the CDR3 is 17 residues. V lost 4 bases and J 3 bases, leaving 19 bases between the germline ends. CDR1 and CDR2 from the germline V gene are SGHAT and FQNNGV. The CDR3 spells CASSSPPLRRSYNEQFF. DNA of the CDR3: TGTGCCAGCAGCTCTCCGCCCCTGCGTAGGAGCTACAATGAGCAGTTCTTC. Drawing the rest from reference TRBV11-2 and TRBJ2-1, the complete variable domain is EAGVAQSPRYKIIEKRQSVAFWCNPISGHATLYWYQQILGQGPKLLIQFQNNGVVDDSQLPKDRFSAERLKGVDSTLKIQPAKLEDSAVYLCASSSPPLRRSYNEQFFGPGTRLTVL.

The CDR3 loop reads CASSLALGTGGNYGYTF. The CDR3 DNA reads as TGTGCCAGCAGCTTAGCGCTCGGGACAGGGGGCAACTATGGCTACACCTTC. The chain recombines TRBV7-8 with TRBJ1-2, with 12 bases identical to TRBD1. The J segment lost 2 bases and the V segment lost 0 bases, leaving 4 bases of the junction unmatched. This CDR3 comprises 17 residues. The germline V gene has CDR1 SGHVS and CDR2 FQNEAQ. The variable domain in full, completed from reference TRBV7-8 and TRBJ1-2, reads GAGVSQSPRYKVAKRGQDVALRCDPISGHVSLFWYQQALGQGPEFLTYFQNEAQLDKSGLPSDRFFAERPEGSVSTLKIQRTQQEDSAVYLCASSLALGTGGNYGYTFGSGTRLTVV.

Many counts were recorded for this clonotype. The chain combines TRBV7-9 with TRBJ2-1, with D perhaps matching TRBD1 (5 bases). Looked up from germline, CDR1 is SEHNR and CDR2 is FQNEAQ (reference sequence). This CDR3 contains 17 residues. V lost 5 bases and J lost 0, with 17 bases in between. CDR3 in DNA: TGTGCCAGCAGCGGTGAGACAGCGCAGAGCTCCTACAATGAGCAGTTCTTC. Its protein is CASSGETAQSSYNEQFF.